Each of the 32 T cell receptor beta chains below was sequenced from the same sample in a study of T cell responses to AZD1222 COVID-19 vaccine. Produced via immunoSEQ multiplex PCR; TCRdb's table is partial and in-frame only. The data show 130,000 to 150,000 clones, about 91% seen once. The specimen was peripheral blood, collected on day 0 of AZD1222 vaccination. The receptor source for this set is an adult in good health.

V gene TRBV3-1 (or the pseudogene TRBV3-2) combines with J gene TRBJ2-3; 7 positions match TRBD2. V dropped 0 bases and J dropped 2; count of bases not matched to a gene: 14. Germline values: CDR1 LGHDT, CDR2 YNNKEL (reference sequence). The CDR3 has 19 amino acids. CDR3 sequence (DNA): TGTGCCAGCAGCCAAGAGGGTATCGGGGCTAGCGGATTCACAGATACGCAGTATTTT. Encoded protein: CASSQEGIGASGFTDTQYF.

The V gene is TRBV7-8, the J gene TRBJ2-7; D is unclear. CDR3 length: 13 amino acids. V shed 5 bases and J shed 9 bases, with 17 bases lying between them. The germline gives CDR1 SGHVS, CDR2 FQNEAQ. CDR3 region: CASSQLTSSGQYF. The CDR3 DNA reads as TGTGCCAGCAGCCAACTAACTTCCAGTGGGCAGTACTTC.

This sequence joins TRBV11-2 and TRBJ1-1; unclear D gene. The CDR3 has 12 amino acids. The germline CDR1 and CDR2 sequences are SGHAT and FQNNGV. V shed 6 bases and J shed 11 bases, with 16 bases lying between them. The DNA for the CDR3 is TGTGCCAGCAGTGCACAACCTTCTCCCGCTTTCTTT. Translation gives CASSAQPSPAFF.

This sequence joins TRBV4-1 and TRBJ1-5; D gene ambiguous. From germline, CDR1 is MGHRA and CDR2 YSYEKL. Trimming shortened V by 2 bases and J by 0 bases, and 11 bases separated the two germline ends. The CDR3 has 16 residues. Here the CDR3 DNA reads TGCGCCAGCAGCCAACACGGCCTCGGTAGCAATCAGCCCCAGCATTTT. It translates to CASSQHGLGSNQPQHF.

V usage is TRBV14 and J usage is TRBJ1-2, with a tentative D call TRBD1 (5 bases). V was trimmed by 1 base and J by 2 bases, leaving 5 bases between them. Germline CDR1 reads SGHDN; CDR2 reads FVKESK. The CDR3 contains 13 residues. Here the CDR3 reads CASSQGGNYGYTF. Written as DNA, the CDR3 is TGTGCCAGCAGCCAAGGGGGGAACTATGGCTACACCTTC.

This clone was seen only a few times. The chain employs TRBV7-2 and TRBJ1-5; D not certain. Germline lookup yields CDR1 SGHTA and CDR2 FQGNSA. The CDR3 has 14 amino acids. V gave up 5 bases and J gave up 0 bases, with 8 bases separating them. CDR3 protein: CASSVGISNQPQHF. CDR3 nucleotide sequence: TGTGCCAGCAGCGTAGGGATTAGCAATCAGCCCCAGCATTTT.

The V gene is TRBV12-3 or TRBV12-4, the J gene TRBJ1-2; D is unresolved. The CDR3 has 12 residues. Trimming stripped 7 bases from V and 3 bases from J, with 9 bases between. CDR3: CASTMGDYGYTF. Written as DNA, the CDR3 is TGTGCCAGCACCATGGGAGACTATGGCTACACCTTC.

The V gene is TRBV27, the J gene TRBJ2-7; D uncertain. Germline-derived CDR1 and CDR2 are MNHEY and SMNVEV (reference sequence). Trimming shortened V by 6 bases and J by 3 bases, and 9 bases separated the two germline ends. The CDR3 loop spans 12 amino acids. CDR3 sequence: CASSRGNYEQYF. In nucleotides, the CDR3 is TGTGCCAGCAGCCGTGGGAACTACGAGCAGTACTTC.

CDR3 bases: TGTGCCAGCACAAAAGATGGTTCCAGCTATGGCTACACCTTC. It yields the protein CASTKDGSSYGYTF. The chain uses TRBV11-2 and TRBJ1-2, with no clear D. This CDR3 comprises 14 residues. V lost 7 bases and J 4 bases, leaving 16 bases between the germline ends. The germline CDR1 and CDR2 sequences are SGHAT and FQNNGV.

The chain is built from TRBV7-3 and TRBJ2-3; 8 nucleotides line up with TRBD2. The CDR3 contains 14 residues. Germline values: CDR1 SGHTA, CDR2 FQGTGA. The trim removed 3 bases at V and 6 bases at J, leaving 5 bases unmatched. The chain's CDR3 is CASSFGTRSDTQYF. The CDR3 DNA is TGTGCCAGCAGCTTCGGGACTAGATCGGATACGCAGTATTTT.

The chain couples TRBV21-1 to TRBJ2-1; the table's D gene call, TRBD2, was not cross checked with the DNA. TRBV21-1 represents a pseudogene. The CDR3 runs to 16 residues. Here the CDR3 reads CASSKHWGGRDNEQFF. CDR3 coding DNA: TGTGCCAGCAGCAAACATTGGGGAGGGAGGGACAATGAGCAGTTCTTC.

The chain combines TRBV7-2 with TRBJ2-2; 8 nucleotides agree with TRBD1. This CDR3 has 16 residues. Germline-derived CDR1 and CDR2 are SGHTA and FQGNSA. The junction had 3 bases not matched to a gene; V was cut back by 2 bases and J by 1 base. The CDR3 reads CASSLQGAKNTGELFF. The CDR3 coding sequence is TGTGCCAGCAGCTTACAGGGGGCCAAGAACACCGGGGAGCTGTTTTTT.

The chain is built from TRBV24-1 and TRBJ1-2; no reliable D call. Germline V CDR1 and CDR2: KGHDR, SFDVKD. This CDR3 has 13 amino acids. V dropped 1 base and J dropped 2 bases, with 4 bases sitting between them. The CDR3 nucleotides are TGTGCCACCAGTGATTTTGCAAACTATGGCTACACCTTC. It translates to CATSDFANYGYTF.

J is TRBJ1-5 and V is TRBV10-3; 8 bases match TRBD1. Trimming at V came to 6 bases and at J to 2 bases, leaving 6 bases not matched to a gene. From germline, CDR1 is ENHRY and CDR2 SYGVKD. CDR3 length: 15 amino acids. CDR3 loop: CAISAGGAGNQPQHF. The CDR3 region has the DNA TGTGCCATCAGCGCAGGGGGCGCGGGCAATCAGCCCCAGCATTTT.

The chain carries TRBV15 and TRBJ1-2; 7 positions agree with TRBD1. The trim removed 1 base at V and 0 bases at J, leaving 5 bases unmatched. The CDR3 length is 16 residues. CDR1 and CDR2 from the germline V gene are LNHNV and YYDKDF (reference sequence). CDR3 in DNA: TGTGCCACCAGCAGAGTAGGGGGCGAGGCTAACTATGGCTACACCTTC. This sequence encodes CATSRVGGEANYGYTF.

CDR3 DNA sequence: TGTGCCAGCAGTGAGACAGCGCTCTATGGCTACACCTTC. This gives the protein CASSETALYGYTF. This chain links TRBV25-1 with TRBJ1-2, with D possibly being TRBD1 (5 bases). The CDR3 sequence is 13 residues long. Germline CDR1 and CDR2: MGHDK and SYGVNS. V lost 3 bases to trimming and J lost 4 bases, with 9 bases between them.

The chain recombines TRBV7-9 with TRBJ2-7; D remains ambiguous. Germline-derived CDR1 and CDR2 are SEHNR and FQNEAQ (reference sequence). Trimming removed 0 bases at V and 4 bases at J, with 10 bases between. There are 14 residues in the CDR3. CDR3 nucleotide sequence: TGTGCCAGCAGCTTAGCGAGCAGGTCATACGAGCAGTACTTC. The encoded protein is CASSLASRSYEQYF.

The CDR3 nucleotides are TGTGCCAGCAGCTTGGGGCGTACGAGAGAAGGGACCCAGTACTTC. Translation: CASSLGRTREGTQYF. The chain carries TRBV7-9 and TRBJ2-5; maybe TRBD1 (5 bases). The CDR3 has 15 amino acids. The germline V gene encodes CDR1 SEHNR and CDR2 FQNEAQ (reference sequence). V was cut by 3 bases and J by 7 bases, with 18 bases left in between.

J is TRBJ2-4 and V is TRBV28; 7 positions agree with TRBD1. Trimming cost V 10 bases and J 1 base; bases outside gene matches: 10. Germline values: CDR1 MDHEN, CDR2 SYDVKM. This CDR3 has 15 residues. CDR3 nucleotides: TGTGCCACTACAGGGGCAGCGACCGCCAAAAACATTCAGTACTTC. Protein sequence: CATTGAATAKNIQYF.

The chain is built from TRBV25-1 and TRBJ1-1; D possibly corresponds to TRBD1 (6 bases). Germline lookup yields CDR1 MGHDK and CDR2 SYGVNS. The CDR3 length is 15 residues. V gave up 1 base and J gave up 1 base, with 10 bases separating them. The DNA of the CDR3 is TGTGCCAGCAGTGAATTCGGGGGCGGGAACACTGAAGCTTTCTTT. Translated, it gives CASSEFGGGNTEAFF.

This clone was counted a single time. The V call is TRBV9, the J call TRBJ1-2; unclear D gene. This CDR3 is built from 18 residues. Germline V lookup: CDR1 SGDLS, CDR2 YYNGEE. V gave up 2 bases and J gave up 5 bases, with 25 bases separating them. The CDR3 coding sequence is TGTGCCAGCAGCGTGACCGGGATCCACAACCGCGGCAAGTATGGCTACACCTTC. Its protein is CASSVTGIHNRGKYGYTF.

The CDR3 sequence is CASSPLRGHGTEAFF. The CDR3 nucleotides read TGTGCCAGCTCACCCCTGAGGGGGCACGGCACTGAAGCTTTCTTT. The chain has TRBV18 and TRBJ1-1; 7 positions agree with TRBD1. V lost 3 bases, J lost 4 bases, and 8 bases stayed unmatched. The CDR3 extends over 15 amino acids. CDR1 is KGHSH, CDR2 LQKENI, per germline.

J is TRBJ1-5 and V is TRBV23-1; no clear D. TRBV23-1 is labeled an ORF, and its function is uncertain. The ends were cut back, 4 bases at V and 2 bases at J, with 12 bases in the middle. There are 15 residues in the CDR3. CDR3 sequence: CASSPLLGCNQPQHF. DNA for the CDR3: TGCGCCAGCAGTCCGCTTTTAGGGTGCAATCAGCCCCAGCATTTT.

The gene calls are TRBV28 and TRBJ2-1; tentatively, D is TRBD2 (5 bases). The V gene's germline CDR1 is MDHEN and CDR2 SYDVKM. Trimming cost V 7 bases and J 8 bases, with 9 bases left between them. The CDR3 covers 11 residues. The CDR3 here is CASTEGYEQFF. In DNA form, the CDR3 reads TGTGCCAGCACAGAGGGATATGAGCAGTTCTTC.

CDR3 nucleotide sequence: TGTGCCAGCAGCACGGGGACTAGCGCGAGGACAGATACGCAGTATTTT. Its protein is CASSTGTSARTDTQYF. The chain recombines TRBV9 with TRBJ2-3, with 10 bases lining up with TRBD2. The CDR3 sequence is 16 residues long. Germline V gene data show CDR1 as SGDLS and CDR2 as YYNGEE. V was clipped by 4 bases and J by 3 bases; unmatched bases: 8.

The chain joins TRBV5-1 to TRBJ2-7; D is ambiguous. Trimming pared 0 bases from V and 3 bases from J, leaving 4 bases between. This CDR3 is 12 amino acids long. Germline CDR1 and CDR2: SGHRS and YFSETQ. The CDR3 bases are TGCGCCAGCAGCTTGGAGGGCTACGAGCAGTACTTC. This encodes CASSLEGYEQYF. Filled out from reference TRBV5-1 and TRBJ2-7, the complete variable domain reads KAGVTQTPRYLIKTRGQQVTLSCSPISGHRSVSWYQQTPGQGLQFLFEYFSETQRNKGNFPGRFSGRQFSNSRSEMNVSTLELGDSALYLCASSLEGYEQYFGPGTRLTVT.

The V and J genes are TRBV4-1 and TRBJ1-1, with TRBD1 as a possible D gene (5 bases). Germline V gene data show CDR1 as MGHRA and CDR2 as YSYEKL. CDR3 size: 15 residues. V gave up 4 bases and J gave up 0 bases, with 12 bases separating them. This CDR3 reads CASSPGRQLNTEAFF. The CDR3 region has the DNA TGCGCCAGCAGCCCAGGGCGACAGCTGAACACTGAAGCTTTCTTT.

V usage is TRBV29-1 and J usage is TRBJ1-5; TRBD1 is a possible D gene (5 bases). The germline V gene encodes CDR1 SQVTM and CDR2 ANQGSEA. V lost 4 bases, J lost 4 bases, and 8 bases lay in between. The CDR3 contains 12 residues. CDR3 nucleotide sequence: TGCAGCGTTGGGGACGGAAATCAGCCCCAGCATTTT. Protein product: CSVGDGNQPQHF.

This clone turned up a few times. The chain combines TRBV9 with TRBJ2-2; 7 positions match TRBD2. The CDR3 consists of 16 residues. The V gene end was trimmed by 4 bases and the J gene end by 1 base; junction bases not matched to a gene: 7. Per the germline V gene, CDR1 is SGDLS and CDR2 is YYNGEE. CDR3 DNA: TGTGCCAGCAGCCCTATGGGAGGGAGGAACACCGGGGAGCTGTTTTTT. This codes for CASSPMGGRNTGELFF.

This sequence joins TRBV3-1 (or the pseudogene TRBV3-2) and TRBJ2-3; no reliable D call. Germline V gene lookup returns CDR1 LGHDT and CDR2 YNNKEL (reference sequence). V lost 5 bases and J 5 bases, leaving 23 bases between the germline ends. This CDR3 is built from 17 residues. The CDR3 here is CASSTFYPIYLQDTQYF. The CDR3 DNA follows: TGTGCCAGCAGCACATTCTATCCCATTTATCTGCAAGATACGCAGTATTTT.

By sample share, this clone is medium-sized. The genes are TRBV2 and TRBJ1-2; TRBD1 aligns across 10 bases. The CDR3 is 15 amino acids. V shed 7 bases and J 4 bases; nucleotides not matched to a gene: 9. Germline V CDR1 and CDR2: SNHLY, FYNNEI. CDR3 sequence: CASTRETGGGYGYTF. CDR3 sequence (DNA): TGTGCCAGCACGAGGGAGACAGGGGGCGGCTATGGCTACACCTTC.

This chain links TRBV7-2 with TRBJ1-3, with a weak D call TRBD1 (6 bases). Trimming cost V 5 bases and J 1 base, with 9 bases left between them. CDR3 size: 14 residues. Germline V gene lookup returns CDR1 SGHTA and CDR2 FQGNSA. CDR3 amino acids: CASSPQGSGNTIYF. The CDR3 region has the DNA TGTGCCAGCAGCCCACAGGGTTCTGGAAACACCATATATTTT.